The rows below give T cell receptor beta chains drawn from one sample of a study of neoadjuvant anti-PD-1 for oral cavity cancer. Assay used: immunoSEQ multiplex PCR; TCRdb lists only in-frame clones, some missing. The repertoire holds under 15,000 clones, with 67% as singletons. The starting material was PBMCs, obtained after nivolumab (anti-PD-1) treatment. These receptors all stem from a person aged 40 to 85 with oral cavity squamous cell carcinoma. The CDR3 runs from the conserved cysteine through the conserved F or W. A D gene is named only where the DNA matches it firmly. Some rows mark clone size as missing; the rest say once, few, many or name a class of expanded clone.

>-|17|-|TRBJ2-7|TRBV6-4
CASSDSAEVGRNYEQYF
TGTGCCAGCAGTGACTCAGCGGAAGTCGGCAGAAATTACGAGCAGTACTTC
>TRBD1|15|-|TRBJ2-1|TRBV27
CASSGTASIYNEQFF
TGTGCCAGCAGTGGGACAGCTTCAATCTACAATGAGCAGTTCTTC
>TRBD1|15|-|TRBJ2-1|TRBV6-5
CASSYRTGFYNEQFF
TGTGCCAGCAGTTACAGGACAGGATTCTACAATGAGCAGTTCTTC
>-|17|-|TRBJ2-1|TRBV9
CASSVWGEETPYNEQFF
TGTGCCAGCAGCGTCTGGGGCGAGGAGACACCGTACAATGAGCAGTTCTTC
>-|15|-|TRBJ1-3|TRBV5-6
CASMGGVSSGNTIYF
TGTGCCAGCATGGGAGGGGTGAGCTCTGGAAACACCATATATTTT
>-|17|-|TRBJ2-2|TRBV5-1
CASSLFPGTHDAGELFF
TGCGCCAGCAGCTTGTTCCCCGGGACTCACGACGCCGGGGAGCTGTTTTTT
>-|17|-|TRBJ2-1|TRBV9
CASSVAPITSRSDEQFF
TGTGCCAGCAGCGTCGCACCGATCACCTCCAGGTCCGATGAGCAGTTCTTC
>TRBD2|14|few|TRBJ2-1|TRBV6-5
CASRSGGPYNEQFF
TGTGCCAGCAGATCGGGAGGGCCCTACAATGAGCAGTTCTTC
>-|13|-|TRBJ1-5|TRBV18
CASSRGGDSPQHF
TGTGCCAGCTCACGCGGTGGGGATTCGCCCCAGCATTTT
>TRBD2|15|-|TRBJ2-7|TRBV11-2
CASSIPAGAGYEQYF
TGTGCCAGCAGCATACCAGCGGGAGCGGGATACGAGCAGTACTTC
>-|13|few|TRBJ1-2|TRBV29-1
CSVAPPEGFGYTF
TGCAGCGTTGCACCCCCGGAGGGCTTTGGCTACACCTTC
>-|11|-|TRBJ2-1|TRBV29-1
CSVDGYNEQFF
TGCAGCGTCGACGGATACAATGAGCAGTTCTTC
>-|15|-|TRBJ2-7|TRBV10-3
CAISESGSPSYEQYF
TGTGCCATCAGTGAGTCGGGGAGTCCCTCCTACGAGCAGTACTTC
>-|15|few|TRBJ2-2|TRBV2
CASIGAGSGTGELFF
TGTGCCAGCATCGGGGCAGGGAGTGGCACCGGGGAGCTGTTTTTT
>-|20|-|TRBJ1-4|TRBV7-8
CASSLHGGYTNGARNEKLFF
TGTGCCAGCAGCTTACACGGCGGATACACAAACGGAGCCCGTAATGAAAAACTGTTTTTT
>-|14|-|TRBJ1-2|TRBV7-9
CASSPGQTAGGYTF
TGTGCCAGCAGCCCAGGACAGACGGCGGGAGGCTACACCTTC
>-|14|-|TRBJ1-1|TRBV19
CASSIDPGGTEAFF
TGTGCCAGTAGTATAGACCCGGGTGGCACTGAAGCTTTCTTT
>TRBD1|16|-|TRBJ1-2|TRBV6-5
CASSYDRGQGAFGYTF
TGTGCCAGCAGTTACGACCGGGGGCAGGGGGCGTTCGGCTACACCTTC
>TRBD1|16|few|TRBJ2-7|TRBV11-2
CASSPFGGQGTYEQYF
TGTGCCAGCAGCCCCTTTGGGGGACAGGGGACCTACGAGCAGTACTTC
>TRBD2|13|-|TRBJ2-7|TRBV6-5
CASKKGRAYEQYF
TGTGCCAGCAAAAAGGGGAGGGCCTACGAGCAGTACTTC
>TRBD2|15|-|TRBJ2-3|TRBV6-1
CASSGLAGGTDTQYF
TGTGCCAGCAGTGGACTAGCGGGAGGCACAGATACGCAGTATTTT
>TRBD1|15|few|TRBJ1-2|TRBV27
CASRGQGDSVNGYTF
TGTGCCAGCAGGGGACAGGGGGATTCAGTGAATGGCTACACCTTC
>TRBD2|14|-|TRBJ2-2|TRBV7-2
CASSIGLAGGPLFF
TGTGCCAGCAGCATCGGACTAGCGGGAGGGCCACTGTTTTTT
>-|12|-|TRBJ1-1|TRBV6-5
CASSYLGREAFF
TGTGCCAGCAGTTACCTTGGCCGTGAAGCTTTCTTT
>TRBD1|14|few|TRBJ1-5|TRBV7-2
CASSWTGGNQPQHF
TGTGCCAGCAGCTGGACAGGGGGCAATCAGCCCCAGCATTTT
>-|16|few|TRBJ1-3|TRBV28
CASSLLSHNSGNTIYF
TGTGCCAGCAGTTTACTCTCGCATAACTCTGGAAACACCATATATTTT
>TRBD2|15|-|TRBJ2-3|TRBV6-1
CASTGTSGSTDTQYF
TGTGCCAGCACCGGGACTAGCGGGAGCACAGATACGCAGTATTTT
>-|13|-|TRBJ2-5|TRBV5-4
CASSSAPGDTQYF
TGTGCCAGCAGCTCGGCCCCGGGGGATACCCAGTACTTC
>TRBD1|14|-|TRBJ2-5|TRBV5-1
CASSFTGGAETQYF
TGCGCCAGCAGCTTCACAGGGGGCGCGGAGACCCAGTACTTC
>-|14|-|TRBJ1-1|TRBV11-3
CASSSDGTNTEAFF
TGTGCCAGCAGCTCGGACGGAACGAACACTGAAGCTTTCTTT
>-|13|-|TRBJ1-1|TRBV6-4
CASSASFNTEAFF
TGTGCCAGCAGTGCCAGTTTCAACACTGAAGCTTTCTTT
>TRBD1|13|once|TRBJ2-7|TRBV7-8
CASTTGGLWEQYF
TGTGCCAGCACGACAGGGGGCTTGTGGGAGCAGTACTTC
>-|13|-|TRBJ2-2|TRBV5-4
CASTLAGTGELFF
TGTGCCAGCACATTAGCAGGGACCGGGGAGCTGTTTTTT
>TRBD2|16|-|TRBJ2-2|TRBV9
CASSPHSGRYTGELFF
TGTGCCAGCAGTCCTCATAGCGGGCGTTACACCGGGGAGCTGTTTTTT
>-|14|-|TRBJ2-5|TRBV4-2
CASSQGHFQETQYF
TGTGCCAGCAGCCAAGGGCACTTCCAAGAGACCCAGTACTTC
>-|14|once|TRBJ2-1|TRBV29-1
CSVDRASLSNEQFF
TGCAGCGTTGACCGGGCTAGCCTCTCCAATGAGCAGTTCTTC
>-|15|-|TRBJ2-1|TRBV5-1
CASSSPGPGFSEQFF
TGCGCCAGCAGCTCTCCGGGACCAGGGTTCAGTGAGCAGTTCTTC
>-|17|-|TRBJ2-2|TRBV7-3
CASSLTLTEVNTGELFF
TGTGCCAGCAGCTTAACGTTGACAGAAGTGAACACCGGGGAGCTGTTTTTT
>-|11|-|TRBJ1-2|TRBV11-2
CASSLDQGKTF
TGTGCCAGCAGCTTAGACCAGGGAAAGACCTTC
>TRBD1|15|few|TRBJ1-1|TRBV28
CASSPPGQGDTEAFF
TGTGCCAGCAGTCCCCCGGGACAGGGGGACACTGAAGCTTTCTTT
>-|15|few|TRBJ2-4|TRBV27
CASSLAGPAKNIQYF
TGTGCCAGCAGTTTGGCGGGACCAGCCAAAAACATTCAGTACTTC
>-|15|-|TRBJ2-5|TRBV6-1
CASSALQGIQETQYF
TGTGCCAGCAGTGCACTACAGGGAATCCAAGAGACCCAGTACTTC
>-|14|few|TRBJ2-7|TRBV7-9
CASSSGALSYEQYF
TGTGCCAGCAGCTCAGGGGCCCTCTCCTACGAGCAGTACTTC
>TRBD1|14|-|TRBJ2-1|TRBV11-2
CASSSGQGPSEQFF
TGTGCCAGCAGCTCGGGACAGGGGCCCAGTGAGCAGTTCTTC
>-|12|once|TRBJ1-4|TRBV5-1
CASSLEGTQLFF
TGCGCCAGCAGCTTGGAAGGGACGCAGCTGTTTTTT
>-|13|-|TRBJ1-2|TRBV29-1
CSVEGATLYGYTF
TGCAGCGTTGAAGGGGCGACCCTTTACGGCTACACCTTC
>TRBD1|12|-|TRBJ2-7|TRBV6-6
CASRGQLYEQYF
TGTGCCAGCAGGGGACAGCTATACGAGCAGTACTTC
>-|16|-|TRBJ1-3|TRBV6-6
CASSYGGTSSGNTIYF
TGTGCCAGCAGTTACGGTGGGACGAGCTCTGGAAACACCATATATTTT
>-|15|-|TRBJ2-1|TRBV7-9
CASSFTISSYNEQFF
TGTGCCAGCAGCTTTACTATAAGCTCCTACAATGAGCAGTTCTTC
>-|11|-|TRBJ2-7|TRBV20-1
CSASGGVEQYF
TGCAGTGCTAGTGGAGGGGTAGAGCAGTACTTC
>-|14|-|TRBJ1-2|TRBV7-2
CASSLPPQPYGYTF
TGTGCCAGCAGCTTACCCCCCCAGCCCTATGGCTACACCTTC
>TRBD1|18|-|TRBJ2-1|TRBV5-1
CASSLATPGDRAANEQFF
TGCGCCAGCAGCTTGGCCACTCCGGGGGACAGGGCTGCGAATGAGCAGTTCTTC
>-|13|few|TRBJ1-2|TRBV27
CASSLDKNYGYTF
TGTGCCAGCAGTTTGGACAAGAACTATGGCTACACCTTC
>-|12|-|TRBJ1-2|TRBV29-1
CSVSATNYGYTF
TGCAGCGTCTCGGCCACTAACTATGGCTACACCTTC
>TRBD1|15|-|TRBJ2-2|TRBV5-5
CASSWGQGKTGELFF
TGTGCCAGCAGCTGGGGACAGGGAAAAACCGGGGAGCTGTTTTTT
>TRBD1|16|-|TRBJ2-7|TRBV14
CASSPFLGQESYEQYF
TGTGCCAGCAGCCCTTTCCTGGGACAGGAATCCTACGAGCAGTACTTC
>-|13|-|TRBJ2-7|TRBV10-3
CAISEIGEGEQYF
TGTGCCATCAGTGAGATTGGGGAAGGCGAGCAGTACTTC
>-|13|-|TRBJ2-7|TRBV6-5
CASRGQGTYEQYF
TGTGCCAGCAGAGGGCAGGGAACCTACGAGCAGTACTTC
>TRBD1|15|-|TRBJ1-2|TRBV6-1
CASSGPGTDLYGYTF
TGTGCCAGCAGTGGACCCGGGACAGACCTCTATGGCTACACCTTC
>-|13|-|TRBJ1-1|TRBV6-1
CASSLEGEGEAFF
TGTGCCAGCAGTTTAGAGGGGGAGGGTGAAGCTTTCTTT